This TCR beta chain was sequenced during a study of CD4 T cells in relation to SARS-CoV-2 and coronaviruses. Study-level information: PBMCs were cultured with antigen for roughly nine days before TCR beta sequencing. A couple of subjects were Hispanic; patients were fewer than 10 males and a handful of females.

Broader study findings: Monoreactive clones expanded significantly more to SARS-CoV-2 than crossreactive clones did. Memory recall responses, not primary responses primed in culture, are what the assay detects.

Some clones are missing from TCRdb's copy, which holds only in-frame ones; the method was immunoSEQ multiplex PCR. The repertoire holds about 38,000 clones, with around four fifths as singletons. The V gene lost 2 bases and the J gene lost 3 bases, with 10 bases spanning the gap. The CDR3 length is 13 residues. Germline assignment: CDR1 GTSNPN and CDR2 SVGIG (reference sequence). Points on this clone: Its antigen is as yet unknown.

This TCR was recovered from an adult with COVID-19. The chain employs TRBV30 and TRBJ1-2, with D tentatively TRBD1 (5 bases). The sample was memory CD4+ T cells from PBMCs, cultured in vitro. The CDR3 sequence is CAWSPKTDYGYTF. The CDR3 DNA sequence: TGTGCCTGGAGTCCCAAGACAGACTATGGCTACACCTTC.